What follows describes a single TCR beta chain. Its specificity is unknown. This sample is part of a study of blood T cells in healthy people across ages. Study-wide findings and caveats: Naive and antigen-experienced cells were not separated, limiting conclusive comparison. Observed TCR beta diversity per million T cells went down as age went up. This fall followed a roughly linear course with age.

The CDR3 consists of 14 residues. CDR1 SQVTM and CDR2 ANQGSEA come from the germline V gene. With V trimmed by 3 bases and J by 2 bases, 3 bases remained unmatched. Combining a sample-barcoded 5' primer with a J-beta primer mix, a second PCR ran for about 6 to 11 cycles. Tags on each cDNA molecule came from a template-switch adaptor with 12 random nucleotides. From the 5' RACE reads, TCRdb called clonotypes with MiXCR, one entry per CDR3 protein. Among about 640,000 distinct CDR3 sequences listed, under 65% were seen once. This TCR derives from a man aged 60-69 years in good health. Source material: blood. The rearrangement links TRBV29-1 to TRBJ2-1; the match to TRBD2 covers 8 bases. CDR3 bases: TGCAGCGTTGACCAAGCGGGAGCCTACAATGAGCAGTTCTTC. This encodes CSVDQAGAYNEQFF.